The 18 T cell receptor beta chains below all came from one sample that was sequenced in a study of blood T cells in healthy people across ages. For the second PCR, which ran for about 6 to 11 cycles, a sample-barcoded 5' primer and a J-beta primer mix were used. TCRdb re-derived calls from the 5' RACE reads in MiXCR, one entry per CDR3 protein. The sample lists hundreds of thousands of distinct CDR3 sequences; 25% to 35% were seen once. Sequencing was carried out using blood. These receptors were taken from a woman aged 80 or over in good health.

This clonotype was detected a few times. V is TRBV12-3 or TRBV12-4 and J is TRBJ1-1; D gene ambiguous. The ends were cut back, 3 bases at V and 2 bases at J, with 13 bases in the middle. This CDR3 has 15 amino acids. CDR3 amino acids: CASSFGRLYNTEAFF. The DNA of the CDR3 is TGTGCCAGCAGTTTCGGCAGGTTATATAACACTGAAGCTTTCTTT.

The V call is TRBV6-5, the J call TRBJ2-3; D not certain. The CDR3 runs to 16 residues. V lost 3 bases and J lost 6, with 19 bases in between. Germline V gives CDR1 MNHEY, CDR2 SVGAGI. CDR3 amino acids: CASSYGGPKVADTQYF. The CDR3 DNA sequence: TGTGCCAGCAGTTATGGCGGACCCAAAGTGGCTGATACGCAGTATTTT.

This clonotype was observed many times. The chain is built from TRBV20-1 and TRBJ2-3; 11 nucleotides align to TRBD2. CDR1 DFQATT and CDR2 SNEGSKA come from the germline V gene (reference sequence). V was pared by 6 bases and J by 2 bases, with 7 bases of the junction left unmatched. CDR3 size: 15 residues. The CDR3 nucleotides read TGCAGTGCCGCAGGACTAGCGGGCCTCACAGATACGCAGTATTTT. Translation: CSAAGLAGLTDTQYF.

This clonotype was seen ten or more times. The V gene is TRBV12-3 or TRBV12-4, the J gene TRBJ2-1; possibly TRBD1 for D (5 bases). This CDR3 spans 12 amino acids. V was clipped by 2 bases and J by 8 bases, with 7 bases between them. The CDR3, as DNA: TGTGCCAGCAGTTTATGGGGCTATGAGCAGTTCTTC. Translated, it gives CASSLWGYEQFF.

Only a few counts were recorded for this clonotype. This CDR3 reads CASRGDRNNSPLHF. The CDR3 DNA sequence: TGTGCCAGTCGAGGTGACAGGAATAATTCACCCCTCCACTTT. V gene TRBV19 combines with J gene TRBJ1-6; maybe TRBD1 (6 bases). The V end lost 8 bases, the J end lost 5 bases, and 13 bases lay between the germline ends. The CDR3 consists of 14 residues. Looked up from germline, CDR1 is LNHDA and CDR2 is SQIVND (reference sequence).

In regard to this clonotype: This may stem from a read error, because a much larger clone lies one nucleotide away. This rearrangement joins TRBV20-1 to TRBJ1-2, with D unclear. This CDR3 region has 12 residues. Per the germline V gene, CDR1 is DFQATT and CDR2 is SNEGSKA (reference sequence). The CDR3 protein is CRARTNSYGYTF. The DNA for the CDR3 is TGCAGGGCCAGAACAAACAGCTATGGCTACACCTTC.

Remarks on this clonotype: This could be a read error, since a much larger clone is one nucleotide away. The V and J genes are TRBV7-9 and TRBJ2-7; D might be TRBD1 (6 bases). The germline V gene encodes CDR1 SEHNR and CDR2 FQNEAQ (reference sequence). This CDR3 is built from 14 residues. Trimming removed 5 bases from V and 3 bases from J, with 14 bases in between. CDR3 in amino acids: CASSPRDKDYEQYF. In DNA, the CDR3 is TGTGCCAGCAGCCCTCGGGACAAGGACTACGAGCAGTACTTC.

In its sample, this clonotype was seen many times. This chain's CDR3 is CASSLKVATYGYTF. The CDR3 region has the DNA TGTGCCAGCAGTTTAAAGGTTGCTACCTATGGCTACACCTTC. J is TRBJ1-2 and V is TRBV12-3 or TRBV12-4; the D is unclear. The CDR3 is 14 amino acids. V dropped 2 bases and J dropped 4 bases, with 11 bases sitting between them.

This CDR3 reads CASSLRASVSYEQYF. The DNA for the CDR3 is TGTGCCAGCAGTTTACGGGCTAGCGTATCCTACGAGCAGTACTTC. The chain carries TRBV28 and TRBJ2-7; possibly TRBD2 for D (6 bases). The CDR3 length is 15 residues. The germline V gene encodes CDR1 MDHEN and CDR2 SYDVKM. V lost 2 bases to trimming and J lost 1 base, with 12 bases between them. The variable domain in full, completed from reference TRBV28 and TRBJ2-7, reads DVKVTQSSRYLVKRTGEKVFLECVQDMDHENMFWYRQDPGLGLRLIYFSYDVKMKEKGDIPEGYSVSREKKERFSLILESASTNQTSMYLCASSLRASVSYEQYFGPGTRLTVT.

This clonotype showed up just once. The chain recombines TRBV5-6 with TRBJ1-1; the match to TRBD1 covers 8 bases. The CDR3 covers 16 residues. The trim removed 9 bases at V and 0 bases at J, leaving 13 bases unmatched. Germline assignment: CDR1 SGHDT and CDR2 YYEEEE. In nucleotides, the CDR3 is TGTGCCACCCAAACAGGGGGTGCCAGCGTGAACACTGAAGCTTTCTTT. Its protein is CATQTGGASVNTEAFF. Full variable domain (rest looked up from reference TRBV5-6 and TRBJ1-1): DAGVTQSPTHLIKTRGQQVTLRCSPKSGHDTVSWYQQALGQGPQFIFQYYEEEERQRGNFPDRFSGHQFPNYSSELNVNALLLGDSALYLCATQTGGASVNTEAFFGQGTRLTVV.

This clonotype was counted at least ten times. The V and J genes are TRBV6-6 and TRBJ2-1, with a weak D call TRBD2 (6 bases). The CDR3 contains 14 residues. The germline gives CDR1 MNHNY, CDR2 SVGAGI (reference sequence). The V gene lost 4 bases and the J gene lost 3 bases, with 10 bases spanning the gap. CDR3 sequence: CASSFPGDYNEQFF. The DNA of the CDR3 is TGTGCCAGCAGTTTCCCGGGGGACTACAATGAGCAGTTCTTC.

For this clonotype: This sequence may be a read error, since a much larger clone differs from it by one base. The CDR3 sequence: CVWRKGQYYGYTF. CDR3 bases: TGTGTCTGGAGAAAGGGACAGTACTATGGCTACACCTTC. The V and J genes are TRBV30 and TRBJ1-2; 7 bases line up with TRBD1. The CDR3 totals 13 residues. CDR1 is GTSNPN and CDR2 is SVGIG in the germline V gene (reference sequence).

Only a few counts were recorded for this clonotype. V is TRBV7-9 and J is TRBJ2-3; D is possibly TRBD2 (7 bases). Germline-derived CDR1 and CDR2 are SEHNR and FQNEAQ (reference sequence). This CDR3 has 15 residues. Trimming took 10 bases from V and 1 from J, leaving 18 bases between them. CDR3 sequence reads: CATMTGGRRTDTQYF. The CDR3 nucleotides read TGTGCCACAATGACCGGGGGGCGACGCACAGATACGCAGTATTTT. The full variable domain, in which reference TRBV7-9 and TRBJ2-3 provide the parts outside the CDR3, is DTGVSQNPRHKITKRGQNVTFRCDPISEHNRLYWYRQTLGQGPEFLTYFQNEAQLEKSRLLSDRFSAERPKGSFSTLEIQRTEQGDSAMYLCATMTGGRRTDTQYFGPGTRLTVL.

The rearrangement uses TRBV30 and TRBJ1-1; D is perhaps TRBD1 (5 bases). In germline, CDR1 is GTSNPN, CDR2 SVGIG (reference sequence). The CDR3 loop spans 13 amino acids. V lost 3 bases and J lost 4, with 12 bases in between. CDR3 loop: CAWRVRQGTEAFF. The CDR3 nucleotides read TGTGCCTGGAGGGTACGGCAGGGCACTGAAGCTTTCTTT.

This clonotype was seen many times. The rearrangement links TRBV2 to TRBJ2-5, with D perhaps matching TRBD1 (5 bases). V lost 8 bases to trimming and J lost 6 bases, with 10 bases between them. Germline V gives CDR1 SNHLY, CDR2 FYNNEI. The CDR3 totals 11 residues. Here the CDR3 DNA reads TGTGCCAGCGGGGCAGATCAGACCCAGTACTTC. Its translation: CASGADQTQYF.

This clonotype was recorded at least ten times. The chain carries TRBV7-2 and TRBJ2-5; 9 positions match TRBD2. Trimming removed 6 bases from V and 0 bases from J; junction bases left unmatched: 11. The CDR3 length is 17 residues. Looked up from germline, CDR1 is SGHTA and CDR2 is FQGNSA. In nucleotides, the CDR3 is TGTGCCAGCAGAATCCACGCGGGGGGGCAGAACCAAGAGACCCAGTACTTC. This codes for CASRIHAGGQNQETQYF.

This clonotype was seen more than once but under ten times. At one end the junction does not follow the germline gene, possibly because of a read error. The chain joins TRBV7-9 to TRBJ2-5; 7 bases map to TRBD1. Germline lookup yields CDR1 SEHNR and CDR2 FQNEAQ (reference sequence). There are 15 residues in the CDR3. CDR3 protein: CASSPRTGSGETRYF. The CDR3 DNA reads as TGTGCCAGCAGCCCCCGGACAGGTTCAGGCGAGACCCGGTACTTC. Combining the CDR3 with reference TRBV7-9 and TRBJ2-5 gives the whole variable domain DTGVSQNPRHKITKRGQNVTFRCDPISEHNRLYWYRQTLGQGPEFLTYFQNEAQLEKSRLLSDRFSAERPKGSFSTLEIQRTEQGDSAMYLCASSPRTGSGETRYFGPGTRLLVL.

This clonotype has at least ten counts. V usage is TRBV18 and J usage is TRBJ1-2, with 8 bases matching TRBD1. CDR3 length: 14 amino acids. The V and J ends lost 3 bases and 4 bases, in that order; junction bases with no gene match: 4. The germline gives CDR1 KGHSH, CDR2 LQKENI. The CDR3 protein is CASSPGQASYGYTF. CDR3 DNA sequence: TGTGCCAGCTCACCGGGACAGGCCAGCTATGGCTACACCTTC.